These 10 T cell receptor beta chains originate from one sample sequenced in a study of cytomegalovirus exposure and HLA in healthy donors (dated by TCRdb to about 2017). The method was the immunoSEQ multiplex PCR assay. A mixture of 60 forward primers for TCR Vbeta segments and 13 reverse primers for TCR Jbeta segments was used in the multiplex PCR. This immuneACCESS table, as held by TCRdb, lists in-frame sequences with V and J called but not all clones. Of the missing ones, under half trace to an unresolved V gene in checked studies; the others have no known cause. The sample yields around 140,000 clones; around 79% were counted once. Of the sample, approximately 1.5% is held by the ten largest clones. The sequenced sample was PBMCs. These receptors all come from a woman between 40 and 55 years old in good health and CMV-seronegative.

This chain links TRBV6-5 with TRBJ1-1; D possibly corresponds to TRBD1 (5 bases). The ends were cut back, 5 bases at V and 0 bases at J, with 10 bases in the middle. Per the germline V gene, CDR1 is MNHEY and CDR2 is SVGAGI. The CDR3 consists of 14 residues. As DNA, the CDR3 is TGTGCCAGCAGTAGGGGCCGTATGAACACTGAAGCTTTCTTT. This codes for CASSRGRMNTEAFF.

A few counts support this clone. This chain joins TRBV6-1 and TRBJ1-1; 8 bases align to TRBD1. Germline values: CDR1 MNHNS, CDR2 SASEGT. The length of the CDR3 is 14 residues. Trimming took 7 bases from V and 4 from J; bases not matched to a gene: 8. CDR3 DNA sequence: TGTGCCAGCACCATGACAGGGGAAGCCACTGAAGCTTTCTTT. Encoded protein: CASTMTGEATEAFF.

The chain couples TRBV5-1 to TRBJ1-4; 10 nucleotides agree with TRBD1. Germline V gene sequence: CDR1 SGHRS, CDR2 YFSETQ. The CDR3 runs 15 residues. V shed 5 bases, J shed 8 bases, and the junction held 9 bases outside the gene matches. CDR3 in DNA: TGCGCCAGCAGGTTTGGGACAGGGGATCAAGAAAAACTGTTTTTT. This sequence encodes CASRFGTGDQEKLFF.

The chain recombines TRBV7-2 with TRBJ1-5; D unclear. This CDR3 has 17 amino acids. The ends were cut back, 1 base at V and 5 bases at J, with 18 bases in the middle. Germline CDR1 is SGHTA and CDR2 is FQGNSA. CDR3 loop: CASSLVFAKEKHQPQHF. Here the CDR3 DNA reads TGTGCCAGCAGCTTAGTGTTCGCCAAGGAGAAACATCAGCCCCAGCATTTT.

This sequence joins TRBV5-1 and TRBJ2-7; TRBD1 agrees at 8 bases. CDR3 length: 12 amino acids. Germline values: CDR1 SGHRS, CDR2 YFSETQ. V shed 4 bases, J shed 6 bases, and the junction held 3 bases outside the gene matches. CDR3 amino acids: CASSTDRGEQYF. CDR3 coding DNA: TGCGCCAGCAGCACCGACAGGGGCGAGCAGTACTTC.

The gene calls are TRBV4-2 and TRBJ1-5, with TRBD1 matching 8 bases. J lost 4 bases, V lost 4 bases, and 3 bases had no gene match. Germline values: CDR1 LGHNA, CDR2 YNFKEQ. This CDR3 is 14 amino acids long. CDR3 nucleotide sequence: TGTGCCAGCAGCCCCCGGACAGGGAATCAGCCCCAGCATTTT. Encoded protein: CASSPRTGNQPQHF.

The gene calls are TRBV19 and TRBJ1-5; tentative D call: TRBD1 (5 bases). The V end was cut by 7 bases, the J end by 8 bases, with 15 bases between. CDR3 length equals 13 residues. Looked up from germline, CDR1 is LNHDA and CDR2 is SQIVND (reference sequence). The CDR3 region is CASTQGAFEPQHF. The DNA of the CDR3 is TGTGCCAGTACCCAGGGTGCTTTTGAGCCCCAGCATTTT.

CDR3 in amino acids: CASSLQGVNQPQHF. CDR3 in DNA: TGTGCCAGCAGTTTACAGGGCGTCAATCAGCCCCAGCATTTT. This chain links TRBV2 with TRBJ1-5, with D possibly matching TRBD1 (6 bases). This CDR3 has 14 amino acids. Germline CDR1 is SNHLY and CDR2 is FYNNEI. Trimming shortened V by 5 bases and J by 3 bases, and 11 bases separated the two germline ends.

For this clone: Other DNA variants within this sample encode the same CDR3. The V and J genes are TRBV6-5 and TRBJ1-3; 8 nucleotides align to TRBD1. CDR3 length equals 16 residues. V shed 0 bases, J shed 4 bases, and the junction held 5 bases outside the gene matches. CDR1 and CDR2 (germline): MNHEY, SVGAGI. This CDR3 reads CASSYSWTGRGNTIYF. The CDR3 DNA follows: TGTGCCAGCAGTTACTCCTGGACAGGGAGAGGAAACACCATATATTTT.

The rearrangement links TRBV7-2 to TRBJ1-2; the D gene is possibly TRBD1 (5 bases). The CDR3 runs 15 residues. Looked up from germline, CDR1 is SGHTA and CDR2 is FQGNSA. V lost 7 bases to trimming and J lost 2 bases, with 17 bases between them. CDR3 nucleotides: TGTGCCAGCACCCAACAGGTCCTACAAAACTATGGCTACACCTTC. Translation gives CASTQQVLQNYGYTF.